What follows are 6 T cell receptor beta chains derived from one specimen sequenced in a study of T cells in women clearing cervical HPV infection. Using immunoSEQ multiplex PCR, the repertoire was profiled, and TCRdb retains in-frame clones only, with some absent. Its listing shows about 30,000 clones. The sample consisted of blood buffy coat. The receptors were gathered from a woman aged 18-70 years with a cervical HPV16 infection that either progressed to CIN3+ or cleared (not recorded which).

Concerning this clone itself: Coverage ceases 3 residues before the CDR3 finishes, and the germline J gene fills in the end. The V call is TRBV19, the J call TRBJ1-1; TRBD1 aligns across 7 bases. J was trimmed by 4 bases and V by 4 bases; bases with no gene match: 6. Germline values: CDR1 LNHDA, CDR2 SQIVND (reference sequence). This CDR3 comprises 14 residues. CDR3 bases read: TGTGCCAGTAGTAACAGGGGAGGGGGCACTGAA. Translation: CASSNRGGGTE. The full CDR3 is CASSNRGGGTEAFF.

Note on this clone: The CDR3 is cut off 3 residues early in the read; its end comes from the germline J gene. The rearrangement uses TRBV12-3 or TRBV12-4 and TRBJ2-5, with a tentative D call TRBD2 (6 bases). The CDR3 runs to 14 residues. The V gene lost 4 bases and the J gene lost 2 bases, with 11 bases spanning the gap. CDR3 in amino acids: CASSSTSLQETQYF. Incomplete CDR3 DNA: TGTGCCAGCAGTTCAACTAGCTTACAAGAGACC.

On this clone: The read halts 3 residues ahead of the CDR3 end, with the missing end drawn from the germline J gene. The J gene is TRBJ2-5, the V gene TRBV12-5; 9 bases fit TRBD2. The V gene's germline CDR1 is LGHNT and CDR2 FRNRAP. Germline trimming cut 2 bases from V and 4 bases from J; bases unmatched to any gene: 5. This CDR3 is built from 15 residues. This chain's CDR3 is CASGLRTSEGETQYF. CDR3 DNA (partial): TGTGCTAGTGGTTTGAGGACTAGCGAAGGAGAGACC.

In the case of this clone: The observed sequence ends 3 residues before the CDR3 terminus, with the missing tail filled in from the germline J gene. The chain has TRBV20-1 and TRBJ1-4; possible D gene TRBD1, 5 bases. Germline V lookup: CDR1 DFQATT, CDR2 SNEGSKA (reference sequence). This CDR3 is built from 15 residues. The ends were cut back, 0 bases at V and 1 base at J, with 9 bases in the middle. CDR3 loop: CSARDFQGTNEKLFF. The part of the CDR3 DNA that was read is TGCAGTGCTAGAGATTTTCAGGGAACTAATGAAAAA.

In regard to this clone: With the read ending 3 residues before the CDR3 end, the germline J gene is used to fill in that end. V and J are TRBV30 and TRBJ1-4; D perhaps matches TRBD1 (6 bases). Germline CDR1 reads GTSNPN; CDR2 reads SVGIG (reference sequence). V lost 6 bases to trimming and J lost 8 bases, with 19 bases between them. This CDR3 is built from 14 residues. This chain's CDR3 is CACLPGHYDEKLFF. The CDR3 DNA, read in part, is TGTGCCTGCCTTCCGGGACATTACGACGAAAAA.

The CDR3 DNA, read in part, is TGTGCCTGGAGTGTTGGACAGTACTGGAATCAGCCC. Translation: CAWSVGQYWNQP. The full CDR3 is CAWSVGQYWNQPQHF. This chain links TRBV30 with TRBJ1-5; tentative D call: TRBD1 (6 bases). The CDR3 extends 3 residues past the end of the read, so its final part is completed from the germline J gene. The V gene's germline CDR1 is GTSNPN and CDR2 SVGIG (reference sequence). Between the trimmed V and J ends, which lost 0 bases and 4 bases, there was a span of 13 bases. This CDR3 spans 15 amino acids.